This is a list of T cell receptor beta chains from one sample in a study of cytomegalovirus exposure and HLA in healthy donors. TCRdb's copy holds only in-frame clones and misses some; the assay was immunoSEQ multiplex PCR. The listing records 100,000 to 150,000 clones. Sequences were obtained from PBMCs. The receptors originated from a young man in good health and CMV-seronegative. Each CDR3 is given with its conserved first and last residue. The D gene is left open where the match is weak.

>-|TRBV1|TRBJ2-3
CTSSQDRPYRGPTDTQYF
TGCACCAGCAGCCAAGACCGTCCTTACAGGGGACCCACAGATACGCAGTATTTT
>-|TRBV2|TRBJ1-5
CASSDRGGNQPQHF
TGTGCCAGCAGTGACAGGGGAGGCAATCAGCCCCAGCATTTT
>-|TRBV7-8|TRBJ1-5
CASSSQEAGNQPQHF
TGTGCCAGCAGCTCCCAAGAGGCAGGCAATCAGCCCCAGCATTTT
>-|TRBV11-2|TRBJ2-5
CASSLEGRGETQYF
TGTGCCAGCAGCTTAGAGGGAAGGGGGGAGACCCAGTACTTC
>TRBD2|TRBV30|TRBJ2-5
CAWRWGGLAGGNRKTQYF
TGTGCCTGGAGGTGGGGTGGACTAGCGGGGGGGAATAGGAAGACCCAGTACTTC
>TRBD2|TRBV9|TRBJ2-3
CASSLSSGATTSTDTQYF
TGTGCCAGCAGCCTATCTAGCGGAGCTACCACGAGCACAGATACGCAGTATTTT
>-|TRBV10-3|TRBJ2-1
CAISESKARLSNEQFF
TGTGCCATCAGTGAGTCGAAGGCTAGGTTGTCCAATGAGCAGTTCTTC
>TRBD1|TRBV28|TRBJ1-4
CASRGGQAREKLFF
TGTGCCAGCAGGGGGGGACAGGCTCGAGAAAAACTGTTTTTT
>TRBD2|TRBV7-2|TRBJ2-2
CASSGTSGRNTGELFF
TGTGCCAGCAGCGGGACTAGCGGGAGGAACACCGGGGAGCTGTTTTTT
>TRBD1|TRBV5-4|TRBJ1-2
CASSPQGVSLHGYTF
TGTGCCAGCAGCCCTCAGGGGGTTTCCCTGCATGGCTACACCTTC
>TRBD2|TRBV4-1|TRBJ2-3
CASSQLDAAGKDTQYF
TGCGCCAGCAGCCAGCTGGATGCAGCGGGGAAAGATACGCAGTATTTT
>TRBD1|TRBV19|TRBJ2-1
CASSVTGTGASNEQFF
TGTGCCAGTAGTGTTACCGGGACAGGGGCCTCCAATGAGCAGTTCTTC
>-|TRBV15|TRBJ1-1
CATSSTGFTEAFF
TGTGCCACCAGCAGCACAGGTTTCACTGAAGCTTTCTTT
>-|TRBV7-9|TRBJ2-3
CASSRSTVTESTDTQYF
TGTGCCAGCAGCCGTTCCACAGTGACCGAAAGCACAGATACGCAGTATTTT
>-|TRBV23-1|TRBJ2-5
CASSRCVQETQYF
TGCGCCAGCAGTCGCTGCGTTCAAGAGACCCAGTACTTC
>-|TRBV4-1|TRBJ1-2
CASSQDLQVGGYTF
TGCGCCAGCAGCCAAGATCTGCAGGTGGGCGGCTACACCTTC
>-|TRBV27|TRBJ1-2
CASSSLGHDGYTF
TGTGCCAGCAGCTCCTTGGGGCACGATGGCTACACCTTC
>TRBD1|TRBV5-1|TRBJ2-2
CASSWTGPTGELFF
TGCGCCAGCAGCTGGACAGGGCCGACCGGGGAGCTGTTTTTT
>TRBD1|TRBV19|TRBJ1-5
CASSIGQGNNQPQHF
TGTGCCAGTAGTATTGGACAGGGGAACAATCAGCCCCAGCATTTT
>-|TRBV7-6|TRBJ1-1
CASSSPGAGSEAFF
TGTGCCAGCAGCTCCCCAGGGGCTGGCTCTGAAGCTTTCTTT
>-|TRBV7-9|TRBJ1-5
CASSFPEGNQPQHF
TGTGCCAGCAGCTTTCCCGAGGGCAATCAGCCCCAGCATTTT
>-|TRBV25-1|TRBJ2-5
CASSEHQAQETQYF
TGTGCCAGCAGTGAACACCAGGCCCAAGAGACCCAGTACTTC
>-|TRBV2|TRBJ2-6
CASQPRVAGANVLTF
TGTGCCAGTCAACCCCGGGTTGCTGGGGCCAACGTCCTGACTTTC
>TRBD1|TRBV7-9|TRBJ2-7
CASSLITGASYEQYF
TGTGCCAGCAGCCTAATCACAGGGGCCTCCTACGAGCAGTACTTC
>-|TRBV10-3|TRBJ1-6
CAIRTQQGVFGSPLHF
TGTGCCATCAGGACCCAACAGGGAGTTTTTGGTTCACCCCTCCACTTT
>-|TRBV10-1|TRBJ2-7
CASSRDISYEQYF
TGCGCCAGCAGCAGGGACATCTCCTACGAGCAGTACTTC
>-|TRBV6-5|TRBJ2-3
CASSYRAGNTDTQYF
TGTGCCAGCAGTTACCGGGCGGGGAACACAGATACGCAGTATTTT
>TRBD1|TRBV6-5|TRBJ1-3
CASSYSGQLGNTIYF
TGTGCCAGCAGTTACTCGGGACAGTTAGGAAACACCATATATTTT
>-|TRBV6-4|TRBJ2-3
CASSGQGTDTQYF
TGTGCCAGCAGTGGACAGGGCACAGATACGCAGTATTTT
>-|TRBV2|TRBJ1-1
CASGQSIPEAFF
TGTGCCAGCGGACAATCTATCCCTGAAGCTTTCTTT
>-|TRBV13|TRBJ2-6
CASSRRGSGANVLTF
TGTGCCAGCAGCCGAAGGGGGTCTGGGGCCAACGTCCTGACTTTC
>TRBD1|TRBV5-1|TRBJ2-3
CASSYRDRRTDTQYF
TGCGCCAGCAGCTACCGGGACAGACGCACAGATACGCAGTATTTT
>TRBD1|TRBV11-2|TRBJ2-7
CASSLQGDYEQYF
TGTGCCAGCAGCTTACAGGGGGACTACGAGCAGTACTTC
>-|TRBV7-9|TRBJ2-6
CASSLGGVGSGANVLTF
TGTGCCAGCAGCTTAGGCGGGGTGGGCTCTGGGGCCAACGTCCTGACTTTC
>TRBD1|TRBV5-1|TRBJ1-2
CASSPGQEINYGYTF
TGCGCCAGCAGCCCGGGACAGGAGATAAACTATGGCTACACCTTC
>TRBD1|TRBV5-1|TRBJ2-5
CASSHPGQGEGETQYF
TGCGCCAGCAGCCACCCGGGACAGGGGGAAGGAGAGACCCAGTACTTC
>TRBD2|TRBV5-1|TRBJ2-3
CASSHGSGGPTDTQYF
TGCGCCAGCAGCCACGGGAGCGGGGGCCCCACAGATACGCAGTATTTT
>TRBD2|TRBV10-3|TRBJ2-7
CAISTSGRLYEQYF
TGTGCCATCAGCACTAGCGGGAGGCTATACGAGCAGTACTTC
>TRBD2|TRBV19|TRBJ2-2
CASSRQTSGNTGELFF
TGTGCCAGTAGTAGGCAAACTAGCGGAAACACCGGGGAGCTGTTTTTT
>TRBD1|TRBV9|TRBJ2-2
CASSPPTGTHTGELFF
TGTGCCAGCAGCCCCCCGACAGGGACCCACACCGGGGAGCTGTTTTTT
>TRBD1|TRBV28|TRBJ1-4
CASRRQGTNEKLFF
TGTGCCAGCAGGAGACAGGGTACTAATGAAAAACTGTTTTTT
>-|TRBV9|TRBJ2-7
CASSPQTKAVSYEQYF
TGTGCCAGCAGCCCACAGACAAAGGCCGTCTCCTACGAGCAGTACTTC
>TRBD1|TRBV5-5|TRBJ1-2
CASSARDRAQGYTF
TGTGCCAGCAGCGCTAGGGACAGGGCCCAAGGCTACACCTTC
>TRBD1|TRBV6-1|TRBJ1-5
CASSVGTANNQPQHF
TGTGCCAGCAGCGTTGGGACAGCCAACAATCAGCCCCAGCATTTT
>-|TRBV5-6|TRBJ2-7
CASSFSSGYEQYF
TGTGCCAGCAGCTTCAGTAGCGGCTACGAGCAGTACTTC
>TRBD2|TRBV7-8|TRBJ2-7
CASSAKLAGQIYEQYF
TGTGCCAGCAGCGCAAAACTAGCGGGACAAATTTACGAGCAGTACTTC
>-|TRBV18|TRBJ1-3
CASVYSGNTIYF
TGTGCCAGCGTCTACTCTGGAAACACCATATATTTT
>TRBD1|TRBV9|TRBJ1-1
CASSGTGGSTEAFF
TGTGCCAGCAGCGGAACAGGGGGCAGTACTGAAGCTTTCTTT
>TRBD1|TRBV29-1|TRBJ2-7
CSPNLDRTDSYEQYF
TGCAGCCCCAATTTGGACAGGACGGACTCCTACGAGCAGTACTTC
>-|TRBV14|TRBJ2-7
CASSRAPSVQGTYEQYF
TGTGCCAGCAGCCGGGCCCCCTCCGTGCAGGGAACCTACGAGCAGTACTTC
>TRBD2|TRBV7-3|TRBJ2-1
CASASGGAGEQLF
TGTGCCAGCGCTAGCGGGGGGGCCGGTGAGCAGCTCTTC
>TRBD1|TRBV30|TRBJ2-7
CAWGRDRGSHEQYF
TGTGCCTGGGGACGGGACAGGGGCTCCCACGAGCAGTACTTC